The sequence of this T cell receptor beta chain was determined in a study of CD8 T cell repertoires and HIV-1 epitope variants. On the study more broadly: Each of Twenty-five Gag and Nef epitope peptides stimulated a separate culture. Controls were a CMV, EBV and flu pool, Ebola AY9, and no peptide. Study-wide results and caveats: Some 10 antigen-specific TCR beta clonotypes were found; roughly six seemed cross-reactive to variants.

The V gene lost 0 bases and the J gene lost 7 bases, with 17 bases spanning the gap. Germline lookup yields CDR1 SGHRS and CDR2 YFSETQ. This CDR3 has 16 residues. In regard to this clone: Its specificity is unknown.

TCR beta CDR3 was sequenced at survey depth on immunoSEQ. The assay was immunoSEQ multiplex PCR, and TCRdb's table has in-frame clones only and misses some. This sample has 80,000 to 95,000 clones, with 70% to 75% found just once. The sequence was collected from a male donor with HIV. Sequencing was done on a sample of uncultured baseline CD8+ T cells from peripheral blood mononuclear cells (PBMCs). V is TRBV5-1 and J is TRBJ2-1; D is ambiguous. CDR3 DNA sequence: TGCGCCAGCAGCTTGGCACCGGGTCCGACCCAGAATGAGCAGTTCTTC. Its protein product is CASSLAPGPTQNEQFF.